This is a list of T cell receptor beta chains from one sample in a study of neurological immune-mediated disorders. Via MiXCR, TCRdb re-called the 5' RACE reads, giving one row per CDR3 protein. The sample includes about 59,000 distinct CDR3 sequences, around 3.5% of them seen just once. Sample: PBMCs. The receptors stem from a woman in her twenties or thirties with multiple sclerosis. The CDR3 runs from the conserved cysteine through the conserved F or W. The D gene is left open where the match is weak.

TRBD1,TRBV6-6,TRBJ2-5,CASSPGTGGETQYF
TRBD1,TRBV5-1,TRBJ2-1,CASSLATAGGQFF
TRBD1,TRBV4-1,TRBJ2-7,CASSQGGQVPYEQYF
NA,TRBV5-1,TRBJ2-5,CASSSALWGAGETQYF
NA,TRBV15,TRBJ1-5,CATSLEGDQPQNF
NA,TRBV28,TRBJ1-6,CASSKGSSPLNF
NA,TRBV5-1,TRBJ2-7,CASRSSDEQYF
NA,TRBV7-9,TRBJ2-7,CASSLSVYEQYF
NA,TRBV20-1,TRBJ2-1,CSARDLPQAGRTYNEQFF
NA,TRBV20-1,TRBJ2-1,CSARVQGWGPYNEQFF
NA,TRBV13,TRBJ1-3,CASSLRRGRSSGNTIYF
NA,TRBV5-1,TRBJ1-1,CASRQGGGTEAFF
NA,TRBV5-1,TRBJ2-7,CASSLASGTGSYEQYF
TRBD1,TRBV28,TRBJ1-6,CASSLPGQGSPLHF
NA,TRBV19,TRBJ1-5,CASSPTQGVQHF
NA,TRBV6-2/TRBV6-3,TRBJ2-1,CASSYVENYNEQFF
NA,TRBV7-9,TRBJ2-5,CASSLGDIGPGETQYF
NA,TRBV3-1,TRBJ2-1,CASSQEDEQFF
TRBD1,TRBV5-1,TRBJ1-2,CASSLGQGVYGYTF
TRBD2,TRBV7-9,TRBJ2-5,CASSHIKRGQETQYF
NA,TRBV5-1,TRBJ2-2,CASSFSGNPTGELFF
NA,TRBV20-1,TRBJ2-5,CSATGTLGETQYF
TRBD2,TRBV12-3/TRBV12-4,TRBJ2-1,CASSPRTSYNEQFF
TRBD1,TRBV5-6,TRBJ2-2,CASSTGGTGNTGELFF
NA,TRBV12-3/TRBV12-4,TRBJ1-1,CASQWGGKLNTEAFF
NA,TRBV11-2,TRBJ1-6,CASSIIQGQGSPLHF
TRBD1,TRBV7-9,TRBJ1-2,CASSQGQGYYGYTF
NA,TRBV7-2,TRBJ1-5,CASRPGFGPQHF
NA,TRBV7-7,TRBJ2-2,CASSLVYGEELFF
TRBD1,TRBV11-1,TRBJ1-1,CASSLGTDTEAFF
TRBD1,TRBV12-3/TRBV12-4,TRBJ1-5,CASRSTGANNQPQHF
TRBD2,TRBV7-9,TRBJ2-1,CASSLWSGRAGNEQFF
TRBD1,TRBV5-5,TRBJ1-6,CASSGEGQANSPLHF
NA,TRBV20-1,TRBJ1-2,CSARGGGGSNYGYTF
TRBD2,TRBV6-2/TRBV6-3,TRBJ2-7,CAIQTSGSYEQYF
NA,TRBV6-6,TRBJ2-7,CASSYSGTEYSYEQYF
TRBD1,TRBV20-1,TRBJ1-1,CSARVGTGDRGAFF
NA,TRBV5-1,TRBJ2-2,CASSRDLNTGELFF
TRBD2,TRBV5-1,TRBJ2-1,CASSLAGGRSVYNEQFF
TRBD2,TRBV5-6,TRBJ2-7,CASSLGLAGSSYEQYF
TRBD1,TRBV2,TRBJ2-1,CASSGGGTGLYNEQFF
TRBD1,TRBV20-1,TRBJ1-4,CSAMAGGRSRNEKLFF
NA,TRBV6-2/TRBV6-3,TRBJ1-1,CASSYAGNTEAFF
NA,TRBV27,TRBJ2-1,CASSFLDNEQFF
NA,TRBV4-3,TRBJ2-4,CASSQDEGVENIQYF
TRBD2,TRBV20-1,TRBJ2-2,CSASPSGRGTGELFF